This paragraph covers one T cell receptor (beta chain) sequence. What it recognizes is unknown. These data come from a study of CXCR3-negative and CXCR3-positive naive CD8 T cells. Study overall: Libraries each contributed about 1.5 +/- 0.3 million TRB reads, for roughly 130 million in total.

The length of the CDR3 is 14 residues. Germline V gene data show CDR1 as MDHEN and CDR2 as SYDVKM. Libraries were UMI-labeled 5' RACE TRB cDNA. From the 5' RACE reads, TCRdb lists one entry per CDR3 protein and no DNA. The sample table includes some 67,000 distinct CDR3 sequences. Study conclusions and caveats: From TRB CDR3 properties, TCR strength was inferred; surface CD5 did not differ between naive subsets. CXCR3-negative and CXCR3-positive naive cells shared comparable TRBV-TRBJ usage, but memory cells did not. Comparably high diversity was seen in both naive subsets, and much lower diversity in memory CD8+ cells.

The sequenced sample consisted of naive CXCR3- CD8+ T cells from blood. The sample's subset: CD45RO-CCR7+CD27+CD95- naive CD8+ T cells lacking CXCR3 (TNR3-). The clonotype originates from a human donor in good health. Some clones in this sample may be carry-over from other donors' samples. J is TRBJ2-7 and V is TRBV28; TCRdb names TRBD1, which stays unverified in the absence of DNA. The CDR3 is CASTDRASSYEQYF.